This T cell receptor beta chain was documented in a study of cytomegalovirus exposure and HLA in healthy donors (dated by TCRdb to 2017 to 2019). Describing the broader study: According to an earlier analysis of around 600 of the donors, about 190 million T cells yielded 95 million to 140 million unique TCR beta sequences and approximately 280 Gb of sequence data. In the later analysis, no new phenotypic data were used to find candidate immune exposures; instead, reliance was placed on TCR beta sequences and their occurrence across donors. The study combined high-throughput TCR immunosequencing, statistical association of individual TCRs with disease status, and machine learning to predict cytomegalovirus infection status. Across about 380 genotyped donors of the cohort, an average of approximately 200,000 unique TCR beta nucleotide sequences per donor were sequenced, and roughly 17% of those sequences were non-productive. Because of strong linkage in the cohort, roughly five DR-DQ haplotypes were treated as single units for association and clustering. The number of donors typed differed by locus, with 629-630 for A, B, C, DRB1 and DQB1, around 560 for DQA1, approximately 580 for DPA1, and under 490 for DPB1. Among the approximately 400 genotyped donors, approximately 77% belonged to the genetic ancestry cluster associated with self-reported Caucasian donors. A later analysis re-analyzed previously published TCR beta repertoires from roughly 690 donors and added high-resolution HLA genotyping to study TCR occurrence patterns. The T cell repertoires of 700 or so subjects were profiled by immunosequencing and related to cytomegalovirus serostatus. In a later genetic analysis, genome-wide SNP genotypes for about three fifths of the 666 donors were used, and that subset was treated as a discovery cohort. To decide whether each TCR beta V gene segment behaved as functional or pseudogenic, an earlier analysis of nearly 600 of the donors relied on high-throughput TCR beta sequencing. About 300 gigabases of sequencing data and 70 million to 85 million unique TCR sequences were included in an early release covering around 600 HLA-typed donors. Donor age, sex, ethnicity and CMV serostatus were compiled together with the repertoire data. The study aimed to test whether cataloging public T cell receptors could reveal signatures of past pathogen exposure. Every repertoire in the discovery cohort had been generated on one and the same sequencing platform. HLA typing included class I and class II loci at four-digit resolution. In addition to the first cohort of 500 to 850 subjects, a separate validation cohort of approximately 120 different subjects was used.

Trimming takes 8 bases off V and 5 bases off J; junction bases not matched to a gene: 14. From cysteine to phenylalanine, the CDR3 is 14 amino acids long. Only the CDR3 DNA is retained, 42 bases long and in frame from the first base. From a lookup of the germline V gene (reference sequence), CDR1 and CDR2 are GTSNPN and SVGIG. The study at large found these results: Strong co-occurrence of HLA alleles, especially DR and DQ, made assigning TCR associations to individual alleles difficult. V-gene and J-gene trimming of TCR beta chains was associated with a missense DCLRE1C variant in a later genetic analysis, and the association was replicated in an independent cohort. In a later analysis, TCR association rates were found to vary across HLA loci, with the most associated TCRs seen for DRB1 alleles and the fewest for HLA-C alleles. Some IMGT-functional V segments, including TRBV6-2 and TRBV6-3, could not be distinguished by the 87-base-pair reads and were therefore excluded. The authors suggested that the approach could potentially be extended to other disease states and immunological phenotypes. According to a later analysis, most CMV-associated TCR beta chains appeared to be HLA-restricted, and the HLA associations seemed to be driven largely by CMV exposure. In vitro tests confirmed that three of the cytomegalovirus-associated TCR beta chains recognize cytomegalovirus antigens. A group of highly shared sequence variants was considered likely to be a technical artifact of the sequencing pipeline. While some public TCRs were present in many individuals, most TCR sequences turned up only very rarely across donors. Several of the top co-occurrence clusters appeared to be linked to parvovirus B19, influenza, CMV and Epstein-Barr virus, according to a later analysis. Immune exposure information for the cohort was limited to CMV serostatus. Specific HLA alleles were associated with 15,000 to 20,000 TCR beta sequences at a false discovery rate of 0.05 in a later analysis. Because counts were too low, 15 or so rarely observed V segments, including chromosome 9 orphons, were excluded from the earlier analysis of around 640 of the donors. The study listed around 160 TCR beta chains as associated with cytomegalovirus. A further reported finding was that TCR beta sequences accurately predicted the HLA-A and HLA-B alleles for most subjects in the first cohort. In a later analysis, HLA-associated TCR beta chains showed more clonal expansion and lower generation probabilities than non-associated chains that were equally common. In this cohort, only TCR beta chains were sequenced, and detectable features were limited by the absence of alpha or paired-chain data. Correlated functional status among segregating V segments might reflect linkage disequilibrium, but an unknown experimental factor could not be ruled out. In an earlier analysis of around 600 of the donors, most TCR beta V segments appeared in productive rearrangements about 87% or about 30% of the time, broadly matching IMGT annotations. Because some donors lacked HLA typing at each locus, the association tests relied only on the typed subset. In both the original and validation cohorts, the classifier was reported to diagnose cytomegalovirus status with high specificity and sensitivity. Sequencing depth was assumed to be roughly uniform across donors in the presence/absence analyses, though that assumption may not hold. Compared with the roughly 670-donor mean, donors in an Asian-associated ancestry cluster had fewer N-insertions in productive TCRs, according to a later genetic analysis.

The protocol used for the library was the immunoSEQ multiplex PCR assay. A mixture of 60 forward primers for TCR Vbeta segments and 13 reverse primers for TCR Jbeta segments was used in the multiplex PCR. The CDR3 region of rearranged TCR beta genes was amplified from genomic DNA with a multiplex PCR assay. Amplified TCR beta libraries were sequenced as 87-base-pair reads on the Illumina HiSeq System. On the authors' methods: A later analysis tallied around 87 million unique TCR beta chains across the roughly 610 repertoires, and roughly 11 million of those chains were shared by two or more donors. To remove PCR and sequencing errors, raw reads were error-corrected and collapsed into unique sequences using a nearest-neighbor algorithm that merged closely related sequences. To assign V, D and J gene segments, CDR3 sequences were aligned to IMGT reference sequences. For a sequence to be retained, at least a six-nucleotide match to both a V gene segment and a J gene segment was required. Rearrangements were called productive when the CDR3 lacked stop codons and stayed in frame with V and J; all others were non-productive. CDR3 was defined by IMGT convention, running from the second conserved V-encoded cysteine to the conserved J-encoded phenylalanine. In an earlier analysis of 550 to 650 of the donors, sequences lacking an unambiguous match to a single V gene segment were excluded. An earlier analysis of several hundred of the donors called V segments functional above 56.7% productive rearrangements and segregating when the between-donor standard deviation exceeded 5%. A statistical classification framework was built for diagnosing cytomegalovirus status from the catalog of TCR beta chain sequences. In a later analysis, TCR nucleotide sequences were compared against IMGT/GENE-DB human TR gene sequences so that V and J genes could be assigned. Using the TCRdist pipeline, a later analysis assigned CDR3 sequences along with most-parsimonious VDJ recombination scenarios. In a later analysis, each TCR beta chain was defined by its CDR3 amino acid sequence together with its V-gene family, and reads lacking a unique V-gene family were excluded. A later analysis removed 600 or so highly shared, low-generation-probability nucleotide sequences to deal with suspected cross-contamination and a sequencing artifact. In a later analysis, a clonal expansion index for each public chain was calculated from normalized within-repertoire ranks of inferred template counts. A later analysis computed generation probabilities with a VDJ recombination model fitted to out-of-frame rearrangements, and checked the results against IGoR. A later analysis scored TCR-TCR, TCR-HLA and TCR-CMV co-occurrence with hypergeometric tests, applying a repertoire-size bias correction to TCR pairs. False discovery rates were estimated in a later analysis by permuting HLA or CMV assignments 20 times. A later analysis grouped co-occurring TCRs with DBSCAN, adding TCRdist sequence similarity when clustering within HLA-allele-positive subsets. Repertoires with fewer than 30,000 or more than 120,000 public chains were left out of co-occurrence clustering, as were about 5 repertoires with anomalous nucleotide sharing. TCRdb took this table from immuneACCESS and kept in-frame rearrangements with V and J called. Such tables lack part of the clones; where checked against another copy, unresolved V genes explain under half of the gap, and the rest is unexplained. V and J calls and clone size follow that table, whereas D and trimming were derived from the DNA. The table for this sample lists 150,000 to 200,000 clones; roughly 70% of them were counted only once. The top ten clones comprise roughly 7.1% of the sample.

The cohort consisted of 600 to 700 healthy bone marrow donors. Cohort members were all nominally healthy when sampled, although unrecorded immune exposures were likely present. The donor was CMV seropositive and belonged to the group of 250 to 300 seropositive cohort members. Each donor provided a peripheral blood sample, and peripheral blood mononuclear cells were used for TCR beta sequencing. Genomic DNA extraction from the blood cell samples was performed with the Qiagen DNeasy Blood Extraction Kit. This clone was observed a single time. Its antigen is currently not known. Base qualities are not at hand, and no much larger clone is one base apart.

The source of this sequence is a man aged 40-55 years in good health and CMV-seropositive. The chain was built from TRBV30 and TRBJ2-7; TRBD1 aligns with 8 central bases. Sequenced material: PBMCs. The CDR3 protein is CASVTGTGLDEQYF. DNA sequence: TGTGCCAGCGTTACCGGGACAGGCCTTGACGAGCAGTACTTC.